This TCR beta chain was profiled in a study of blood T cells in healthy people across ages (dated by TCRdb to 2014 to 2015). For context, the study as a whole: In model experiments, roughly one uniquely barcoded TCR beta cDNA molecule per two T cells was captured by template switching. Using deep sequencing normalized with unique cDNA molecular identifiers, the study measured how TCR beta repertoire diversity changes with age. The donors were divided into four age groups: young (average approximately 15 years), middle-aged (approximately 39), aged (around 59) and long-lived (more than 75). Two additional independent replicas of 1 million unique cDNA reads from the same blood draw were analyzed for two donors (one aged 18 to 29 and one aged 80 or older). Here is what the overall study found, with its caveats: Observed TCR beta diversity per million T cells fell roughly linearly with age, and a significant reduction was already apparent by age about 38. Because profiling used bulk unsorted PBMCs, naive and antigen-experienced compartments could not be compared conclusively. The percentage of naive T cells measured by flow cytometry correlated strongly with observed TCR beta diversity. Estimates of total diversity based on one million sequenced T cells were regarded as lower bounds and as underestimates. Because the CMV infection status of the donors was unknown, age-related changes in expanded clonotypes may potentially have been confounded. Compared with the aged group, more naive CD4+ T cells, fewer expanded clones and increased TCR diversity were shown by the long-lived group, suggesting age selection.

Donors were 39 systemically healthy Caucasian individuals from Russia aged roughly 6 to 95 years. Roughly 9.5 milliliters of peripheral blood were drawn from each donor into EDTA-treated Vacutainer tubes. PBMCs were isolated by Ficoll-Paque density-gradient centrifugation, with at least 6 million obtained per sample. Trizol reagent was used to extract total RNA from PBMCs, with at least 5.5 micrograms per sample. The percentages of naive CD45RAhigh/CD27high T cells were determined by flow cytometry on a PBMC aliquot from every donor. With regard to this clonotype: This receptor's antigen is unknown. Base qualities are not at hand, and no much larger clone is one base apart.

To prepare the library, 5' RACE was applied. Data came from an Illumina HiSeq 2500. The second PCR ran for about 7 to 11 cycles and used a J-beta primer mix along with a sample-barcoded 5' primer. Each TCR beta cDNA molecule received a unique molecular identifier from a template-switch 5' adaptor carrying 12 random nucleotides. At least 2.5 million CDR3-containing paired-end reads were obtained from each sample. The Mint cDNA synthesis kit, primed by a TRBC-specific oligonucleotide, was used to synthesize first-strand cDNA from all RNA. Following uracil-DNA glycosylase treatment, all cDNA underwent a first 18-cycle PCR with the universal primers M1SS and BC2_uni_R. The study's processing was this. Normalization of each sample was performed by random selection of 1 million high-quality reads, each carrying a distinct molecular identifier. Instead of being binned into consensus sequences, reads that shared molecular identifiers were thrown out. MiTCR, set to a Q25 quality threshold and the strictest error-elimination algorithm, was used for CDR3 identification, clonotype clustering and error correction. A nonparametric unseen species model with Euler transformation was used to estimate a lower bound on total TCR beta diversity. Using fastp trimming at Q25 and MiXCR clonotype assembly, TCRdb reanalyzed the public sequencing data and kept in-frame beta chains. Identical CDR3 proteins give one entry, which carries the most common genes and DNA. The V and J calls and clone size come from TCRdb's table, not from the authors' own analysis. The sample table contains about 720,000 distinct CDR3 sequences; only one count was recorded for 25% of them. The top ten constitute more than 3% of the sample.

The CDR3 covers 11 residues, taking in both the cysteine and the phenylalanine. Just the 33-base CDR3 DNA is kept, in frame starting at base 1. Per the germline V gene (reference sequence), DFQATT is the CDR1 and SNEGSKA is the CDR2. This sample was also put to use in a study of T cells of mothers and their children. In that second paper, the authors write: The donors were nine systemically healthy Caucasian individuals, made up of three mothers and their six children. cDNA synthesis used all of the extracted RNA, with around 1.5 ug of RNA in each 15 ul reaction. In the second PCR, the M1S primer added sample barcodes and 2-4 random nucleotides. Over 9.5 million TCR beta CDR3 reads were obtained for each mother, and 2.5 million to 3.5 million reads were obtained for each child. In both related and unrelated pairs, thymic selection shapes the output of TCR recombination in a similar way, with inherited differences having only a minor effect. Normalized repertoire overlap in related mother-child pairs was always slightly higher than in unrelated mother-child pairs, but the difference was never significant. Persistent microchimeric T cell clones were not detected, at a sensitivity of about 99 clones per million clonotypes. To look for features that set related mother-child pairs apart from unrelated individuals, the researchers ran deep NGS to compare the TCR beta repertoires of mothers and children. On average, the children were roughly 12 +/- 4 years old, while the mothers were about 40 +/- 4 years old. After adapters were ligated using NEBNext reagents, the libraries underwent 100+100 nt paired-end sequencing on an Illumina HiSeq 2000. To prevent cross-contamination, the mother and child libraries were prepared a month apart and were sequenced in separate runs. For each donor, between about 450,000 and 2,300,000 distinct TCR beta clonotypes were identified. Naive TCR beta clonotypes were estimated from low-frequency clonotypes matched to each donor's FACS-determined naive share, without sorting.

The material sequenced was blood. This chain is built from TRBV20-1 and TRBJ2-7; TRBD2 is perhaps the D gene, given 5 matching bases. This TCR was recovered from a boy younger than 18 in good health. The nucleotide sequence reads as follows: TGCAGCGCCGGACTCAGCTACGAGCAGTACTTC. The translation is CSAGLSYEQYF.